This TCR beta chain comes out of a study of Graves' ophthalmopathy and Graves' hyperthyroidism. Participants with hyperthyroidism, aged 18 to 65, were newly diagnosed with under 2 months' duration. Lactation, pregnancy, uncontrolled infections and other autoimmune diseases were all grounds for excluding patients. This clonotype was counted many times. What it binds is unknown. CDR3 size: 14 residues. The V end was cut by 2 bases, the J end by 1 base, with 9 bases between. The germline CDR1 and CDR2 sequences are SGDLS and YYNGEE. The authors amplified TCR beta CDR3 regions, and they did so from RNA transcripts for repertoire sequencing. RT-PCR with HTBI primers came first, then second-round multiplex PCR. One entry per CDR3 protein results from TCRdb running MiXCR on the multiplex PCR reads. The sample consists of around 520,000 distinct CDR3 sequences, 35% to 40% of them appearing once. Study-wide results and limits: In blood appeared most of the expanded thyroid clonotypes whose frequency exceeded 0.001.

This sequence was found in an adult man with Graves' hyperthyroidism. J is TRBJ1-1 and V is TRBV9, with unresolved D. Sequencing was done on a sample of peripheral blood or thyroid tissue (not recorded which). CDR3 sequence: CASSVGARNTEAFF. The CDR3 DNA sequence: TGTGCCAGCAGCGTGGGTGCCAGGAACACTGAAGCTTTCTTT.